This T cell receptor beta chain stems from a study of CD8 T cells in ankylosing spondylitis. Whole-study results and caveats: Within matched ankylosing spondylitis synovial fluid, disease-linked clones were reportedly significantly enriched. Disease-linked clones were CD8+ and relatively rare in peripheral blood. It appeared that ankylosing spondylitis blood was characterized by a TCR beta motif of several highly homologous variants.

Regarding this clonotype: Its matching antigen is unknown.

Researchers built TCR beta libraries using quantitative 5'-RACE with molecular barcodes. MiXCR, run by TCRdb on the 5' RACE reads, gives a single entry per CDR3 protein. There are roughly 400,000 distinct CDR3 sequences in the sample; more than 20% occur only once, and roughly a sixth lies in the top ten. This clonotype was obtained from a male donor with ankylosing spondylitis. Sequencing input: blood, either unsorted or a sorted T cell fraction (not recorded which).

CDR3 bases: TGTTTAACAGCACGGGGGACAGGGGGCAATCAGCCCCAGCATTTT. Protein product: CLTARGTGGNQPQHF. The chain is built from TRBV28 and TRBJ1-5, with 10 nucleotides matching TRBD1. The CDR3 is 15 amino acids. Germline assignment: CDR1 MDHEN and CDR2 SYDVKM.